Below are 25 T cell receptor beta chains sequenced from a single sample in a study of radiation and T cells in renal cell carcinoma. The time point was: blood 2 weeks post-SBRT. As to treatment: 15 Gy SBRT to primary tumor, nephrectomy 4 weeks later. Libraries were prepared by immunoSEQ multiplex PCR; TCRdb keeps only in-frame clonotypes and omits some of them. The sample records some 80,000 clones, 86% being singletons. This specimen consisted of blood, obtained from a patient whose treatment included radiotherapy and nephrectomy. The receptors come from a woman between 45 and 65 years old with renal cell carcinoma.

This rearrangement joins TRBV27 to TRBJ1-2; no clear D gene. CDR1 is MNHEY, CDR2 SMNVEV, per germline (reference sequence). The CDR3 covers 15 residues. Trimming cost V 6 bases and J 6 bases, with 20 bases left between them. Written as DNA, the CDR3 is TGTGCCAGCAGCAGGTCCCTTGTTATGTTTGATGGCTACACCTTC. Translating it yields CASSRSLVMFDGYTF.

V and J are TRBV2 and TRBJ2-7; the match to TRBD1 covers 11 bases. CDR3 length: 13 residues. Per germline, CDR1 SNHLY and CDR2 FYNNEI. Losses at the gene ends were 7 bases for V and 7 bases for J; bases not matched to a gene: 6. The CDR3 loop reads CASNLDRGQEQYF. The CDR3 nucleotides read TGTGCCAGCAACTTGGACAGGGGGCAAGAGCAGTACTTC.

The chain combines TRBV5-6 with TRBJ2-7, with no clear D. Per the germline V gene, CDR1 is SGHDT and CDR2 is YYEEEE. This CDR3 spans 11 amino acids. V was cut by 3 bases and J by 6 bases, with 7 bases left in between. For the CDR3, the DNA is TGTGCCAGCAGCTCCGTTTTCGAGCAGTACTTC. Translated: CASSSVFEQYF.

This chain links TRBV6-6 with TRBJ1-6; 7 bases are a match to TRBD1. Germline V gene lookup returns CDR1 MNHNY and CDR2 SVGAGI (reference sequence). With V trimmed by 6 bases and J by 5 bases, 10 bases remained unmatched. CDR3 length: 16 residues. The CDR3 nucleotides are TGTGCCAGCAGAGTAACCCGGGACAGAGATAATTCACCCCTCCACTTT. This sequence encodes CASRVTRDRDNSPLHF.

The CDR3 DNA reads as TGTGCCAGTAGTATAGCATCGGGGGAAAGGGGACAGCCCCAGCATTTT. It specifies CASSIASGERGQPQHF. The genes are TRBV19 and TRBJ1-5; a possible D gene is TRBD1 (5 bases). V gave up 1 base and J gave up 7 bases, with 17 bases separating them. Germline lookup yields CDR1 LNHDA and CDR2 SQIVND (reference sequence). The CDR3 runs 16 residues.

The chain links TRBV7-2 to TRBJ1-5; no clear D gene. In germline, CDR1 is SGHTA, CDR2 FQGNSA. CDR3 length: 14 residues. Trimming pared 0 bases from V and 4 bases from J, leaving 7 bases between. For the CDR3, the DNA is TGTGCCAGCAGCTTAGCGGTCGGAAATCAGCCCCAGCATTTT. Protein product: CASSLAVGNQPQHF.

This sequence joins TRBV4-3 and TRBJ2-2, with D unclear. The germline CDR1 and CDR2 sequences are LGHNA and YSLEER. Trimming shortened V by 6 bases and J by 0 bases, and 11 bases separated the two germline ends. CDR3 length equals 15 residues. The CDR3 here is CASSQIGANTGELFF. The DNA of the CDR3 is TGCGCCAGCAGTCAAATCGGCGCGAACACCGGGGAGCTGTTTTTT.

V and J are TRBV4-3 and TRBJ1-1; D may be TRBD1 (6 bases). The CDR3 totals 16 residues. With 4 bases removed from V and 4 bases from J, the gap between germline ends came to 19 bases. Germline CDR1 is LGHNA and CDR2 is YSLEER. The CDR3 sequence: CASSPGGWGRATEAFF. For the CDR3, the DNA is TGCGCCAGCAGCCCCGGCGGGTGGGGGCGGGCCACTGAAGCTTTCTTT.

This chain joins TRBV7-2 and TRBJ2-7; 9 bases are a match to TRBD2. CDR3 length: 15 amino acids. V shed 5 bases and J 6 bases; nucleotides not matched to a gene: 11. The germline CDR1 and CDR2 sequences are SGHTA and FQGNSA. The CDR3 loop reads CASSRQASGVTEQYF. The CDR3 coding sequence is TGTGCCAGCAGCCGACAGGCTAGCGGGGTCACCGAGCAGTACTTC.

V gene TRBV11-2 combines with J gene TRBJ1-5, with 7 bases that match TRBD1. The CDR3 consists of 16 residues. The germline V gene has CDR1 SGHAT and CDR2 FQNNGV. Trimming at V came to 5 bases and at J to 6 bases, leaving 13 bases not matched to a gene. The CDR3 DNA is TGTGCCAGCAGCAAAAACCGACAGGGAGAGGGTCAGCCCCAGCATTTT. It encodes CASSKNRQGEGQPQHF.

The chain employs TRBV7-2 and TRBJ2-1; the D is unclear. The CDR3 consists of 13 residues. V was cut by 1 base and J by 5 bases, with 6 bases left in between. From germline, CDR1 is SGHTA and CDR2 FQGNSA. The CDR3 DNA sequence: TGTGCCAGCAGCTTAGAAAGGGACAATGAGCAGTTCTTC. Amino acids: CASSLERDNEQFF.

In its sample, this clone was seen once. The V call is TRBV7-2, the J call TRBJ2-5; 10 bases fit TRBD2. The CDR3 is 16 amino acids. V trimming: 3 bases; J trimming: 5 bases; junction bases outside the gene matches: 9. Germline CDR1 is SGHTA and CDR2 is FQGNSA. The CDR3 bases are TGTGCCAGCAGCTTGAGTAGCGGGGGGTCTCACGAGACCCAGTACTTC. This sequence encodes CASSLSSGGSHETQYF.

The gene calls are TRBV28 and TRBJ1-4, with D possibly being TRBD1 (6 bases). The germline gives CDR1 MDHEN, CDR2 SYDVKM. This CDR3 is 13 amino acids long. The V and J ends lost 10 bases and 8 bases respectively, with 17 bases between them. The CDR3 sequence is CATMGGLWEKLFF. The CDR3 nucleotides read TGTGCCACCATGGGGGGGCTTTGGGAAAAACTGTTTTTT.

The chain carries TRBV2 and TRBJ2-1; D uncertain. This CDR3 is built from 11 residues. V was pared by 3 bases and J by 10 bases, with 7 bases between. Germline CDR1 is SNHLY and CDR2 is FYNNEI. CDR3 DNA sequence: TGTGCCAGCAGTGATCGATACGAGCAGTTCTTC. Translating gives CASSDRYEQFF.

The chain couples TRBV5-1 to TRBJ2-7; maybe TRBD1 (7 bases). Germline V gene data show CDR1 as SGHRS and CDR2 as YFSETQ. Between the trimmed V and J ends, which lost 4 bases and 5 bases, there was a span of 16 bases. The CDR3 loop spans 14 amino acids. The DNA for the CDR3 is TGCGCCAGCAGCCGCGGGGACAGTGGAGACGAGCAGTACTTC. Its translation: CASSRGDSGDEQYF.

The rearrangement uses TRBV29-1 and TRBJ2-3; D is unresolved. Per the germline V gene, CDR1 is SQVTM and CDR2 is ANQGSEA. V was cut by 5 bases and J by 0 bases, with 12 bases left in between. This CDR3 has 14 amino acids. CDR3 coding DNA: TGCAGCGTTTTGAACCAGATCAGCACAGATACGCAGTATTTT. Translation: CSVLNQISTDTQYF.

This clone was detected once. The chain has TRBV18 and TRBJ2-7; D is undetermined. Germline V gives CDR1 KGHSH, CDR2 LQKENI. The CDR3 runs to 14 residues. Deletions cut 3 bases from V and 0 bases from J, with 9 bases between. The CDR3 loop reads CASSPSVSSYEQYF. DNA for the CDR3: TGTGCCAGCTCACCTTCGGTGAGCTCCTACGAGCAGTACTTC.

The chain joins TRBV5-1 to TRBJ1-2; D is unresolved. Trimming stripped 0 bases from V and 4 bases from J, with 10 bases between. Germline V gene sequence: CDR1 SGHRS, CDR2 YFSETQ. The CDR3 is made up of 14 amino acids. The CDR3 DNA reads TGCGCCAGCAGCTTGGAAGGGCCCCTCTATGGCTACACCTTC. This translates into CASSLEGPLYGYTF.

The chain combines TRBV4-1 with TRBJ1-5, with no clear D. CDR1 is MGHRA and CDR2 is YSYEKL in the germline V gene. The CDR3 has 16 residues. Trimming left V 4 bases short and J 0 bases short, with 13 bases between. Here the CDR3 reads CASSPGGSYSNQPQHF. CDR3 in DNA: TGCGCCAGCAGCCCGGGAGGATCCTATAGCAATCAGCCCCAGCATTTT.

This clone came up a few times. V is TRBV19 and J is TRBJ1-5, with D maybe TRBD1 (6 bases). The CDR3 runs to 14 residues. Germline assignment: CDR1 LNHDA and CDR2 SQIVND (reference sequence). V was clipped by 5 bases and J by 14 bases, with 22 bases between them. In DNA, the CDR3 is TGTGCCAGTAGTCCCCATGATGTTTCAGGGGACAAGCATTTT. This encodes CASSPHDVSGDKHF.

This sequence joins TRBV7-3 and TRBJ1-4; TRBD1 agrees at 10 bases. Losses at the gene ends were 3 bases for V and 6 bases for J; bases not matched to a gene: 10. This CDR3 is 17 amino acids long. In germline, CDR1 is SGHTA, CDR2 FQGTGA. CDR3 sequence reads: CASSFELAGTGDEKLFF. The CDR3 DNA is TGTGCCAGCAGCTTCGAACTCGCCGGGACAGGGGATGAAAAACTGTTTTTT. The full variable domain, its missing parts supplied by reference TRBV7-3 and TRBJ1-4, is GAGVSQTPSNKVTEKGKYVELRCDPISGHTALYWYRQSLGQGPEFLIYFQGTGAADDSGLPNDRFFAVRPEGSVSTLKIQRTERGDSAVYLCASSFELAGTGDEKLFFGSGTQLSVL.

The J gene is TRBJ1-6, the V gene TRBV14; the D is unclear. This CDR3 spans 13 amino acids. From germline, CDR1 is SGHDN and CDR2 FVKESK. V lost 5 bases and J lost 8, with 10 bases in between. This CDR3 reads CASSKYVDSPLHF. CDR3 DNA: TGTGCCAGCAGCAAATACGTAGATTCACCCCTCCACTTT.

The chain combines TRBV7-9 with TRBJ2-1; 9 positions agree with TRBD1. The CDR3 covers 12 residues. V shed 2 bases and J 14 bases; nucleotides not matched to a gene: 4. CDR1 is SEHNR, CDR2 FQNEAQ, per germline (reference sequence). CDR3 nucleotides: TGTGCCAGCAGCTTATCAGGACAGGGGAAGTTCTTC. It encodes CASSLSGQGKFF.

CDR3 sequence reads: CASSLSGDPQETQYF. In nucleotides, the CDR3 is TGTGCCAGCAGCTTATCCGGGGACCCCCAAGAGACCCAGTACTTC. The gene calls are TRBV11-2 and TRBJ2-5; D is tentatively TRBD1 or TRBD2 (5 bases each). V was pared by 2 bases and J by 1 base, with 11 bases between. Germline CDR1 and CDR2: SGHAT and FQNNGV. This CDR3 comprises 15 residues.

This clone has only a few counts. The V call is TRBV6-6, the J call TRBJ1-1; the D gene is possibly TRBD1 (5 bases). The CDR3 consists of 14 residues. The ends were cut back, 6 bases at V and 5 bases at J, with 16 bases in the middle. Germline values: CDR1 MNHNY, CDR2 SVGAGI (reference sequence). The CDR3 bases are TGTGCCAGCAGGTCCGGGACGGAGGTGACTGAAGCTTTCTTT. Protein: CASRSGTEVTEAFF.